What follows are 13 T cell receptor beta chains derived from one specimen sequenced in a study of a mutant IDH1 vaccine in newly diagnosed glioma. These receptors' targets are unknown. As for time point: week 23, last vaccination. Each dose delivered 300 ug of mutant IDH1 20-mer peptide subcutaneously with imiquimod. The assay was immunoSEQ multiplex PCR, and TCRdb's table has in-frame clones only and misses some. The table records approximately 70,000 clones, approximately 80% of them present only once. The input for sequencing was PBMCs, taken from a glioma patient whose treatment included an IDH1 peptide vaccine. These receptors all stem from a man younger than 30 with glioma.

V gene TRBV15 combines with J gene TRBJ1-5; no reliable D call. The CDR3 covers 18 residues. V shed 1 base and J shed 2 bases, with 18 bases lying between them. Germline V gives CDR1 LNHNV, CDR2 YYDKDF (reference sequence). The DNA of the CDR3 is TGTGCCACCAGCAGAGCCCGATCACAAGCCGGAGGCAATCAGCCCCAGCATTTT. It encodes CATSRARSQAGGNQPQHF.

V gene TRBV2 combines with J gene TRBJ2-7; 8 nucleotides match TRBD1. The V segment lost 5 bases and the J segment 7 bases; nucleotides outside the gene matches: 13. This CDR3 is 15 amino acids long. Germline values: CDR1 SNHLY, CDR2 FYNNEI. CDR3 amino acids: CASSSDRTGGREQYF. DNA of the CDR3: TGTGCCAGCAGTTCTGACCGAACAGGGGGACGGGAGCAGTACTTC.

The rearrangement joins TRBV19 to TRBJ1-5; D not resolved. Trimming shortened V by 5 bases and J by 0 bases, and 11 bases separated the two germline ends. CDR1 is LNHDA, CDR2 SQIVND, per germline (reference sequence). The CDR3 is made up of 15 amino acids. The chain's CDR3 is CASSWSLYSNQPQHF. The CDR3 DNA reads as TGTGCCAGTAGTTGGTCCCTATATAGCAATCAGCCCCAGCATTTT.

V is TRBV7-2 and J is TRBJ1-2; 7 bases match TRBD1. Unmatched junction bases numbered 9, after V lost 3 bases and J lost 5 bases. The V gene's germline CDR1 is SGHTA and CDR2 FQGNSA. The CDR3 has 15 residues. In nucleotides, the CDR3 is TGTGCCAGCAGCTTTACTACAGGGGTTCGGTATGGCTACACCTTC. Its translation is CASSFTTGVRYGYTF.

The chain combines TRBV4-3 with TRBJ1-1, with 10 bases aligning to TRBD1. The V segment lost 4 bases and the J segment 1 base; nucleotides outside the gene matches: 3. In germline, CDR1 is LGHNA, CDR2 YSLEER. The CDR3 covers 15 residues. The chain's CDR3 is CASSPRTGGNTEAFF. In DNA form, the CDR3 reads TGCGCCAGCAGCCCGAGGACAGGGGGGAACACTGAAGCTTTCTTT.

This rearrangement joins TRBV4-2 to TRBJ2-3; D unresolved. Trimming left V 1 base short and J 6 bases short, with 17 bases between. The V gene's germline CDR1 is LGHNA and CDR2 YNFKEQ. CDR3 length: 16 amino acids. The CDR3 loop reads CASSQGLGISKDTQYF. CDR3 coding DNA: TGTGCCAGCAGCCAAGGGTTGGGTATTAGTAAGGATACGCAGTATTTT.

The chain employs TRBV2 and TRBJ2-1; TRBD2 aligns across 10 bases. CDR1 SNHLY and CDR2 FYNNEI come from the germline V gene. V lost 4 bases to trimming and J lost 10 bases; unmatched junction nucleotides: 1. This CDR3 region has 12 residues. CDR3 loop: CASSGLAGEQFF. The CDR3 DNA sequence: TGTGCCAGCAGTGGACTAGCGGGCGAGCAGTTCTTC.

The sample holds one count of this clone. The rearrangement joins TRBV10-3 to TRBJ1-5; 9 bases agree with TRBD1. Germline V lookup: CDR1 ENHRY, CDR2 SYGVKD. V lost 4 bases and J lost 2; bases outside the gene matches: 0. There are 14 residues in the CDR3. CDR3 bases: TGTGCCATCAGTGGGACAGGGGGCAATCAGCCCCAGCATTTT. It yields the protein CAISGTGGNQPQHF.

This clone was picked up a small number of times. V gene TRBV5-1 combines with J gene TRBJ2-5; the D is unclear. Trimming took off 3 bases at V and 5 bases at J, with 11 bases between the two ends. This CDR3 region has 13 residues. Germline V gene sequence: CDR1 SGHRS, CDR2 YFSETQ. The CDR3 is CASSSGSTETQYF. The DNA of the CDR3 is TGCGCCAGCAGCTCCGGGTCGACTGAGACCCAGTACTTC.

The V and J genes are TRBV19 and TRBJ2-6, with D unclear. The CDR3 extends over 15 amino acids. V lost 6 bases to trimming and J lost 2 bases, with 11 bases between them. Per germline, CDR1 LNHDA and CDR2 SQIVND (reference sequence). The DNA for the CDR3 is TGTGCCAGTAGCTTTCAAGGGACTGGGGCCAACGTCCTGACTTTC. Amino acids: CASSFQGTGANVLTF.

The chain combines TRBV5-4 with TRBJ2-3; the D is unclear. Germline values: CDR1 SGHNT, CDR2 YYREEE (reference sequence). The CDR3 loop spans 14 amino acids. V was pared by 0 bases and J by 3 bases, with 8 bases between. In DNA form, the CDR3 reads TGTGCCAGCAGCTTGGCACAAGTGACAGATACGCAGTATTTT. Residues: CASSLAQVTDTQYF.

The chain's CDR3 is CASSSSTGQGAYEQYF. Here the CDR3 DNA reads TGTGCCAGCAGCTCTTCGACGGGACAGGGGGCCTACGAGCAGTACTTC. The chain is built from TRBV7-6 and TRBJ2-7; 11 bases are shared with TRBD1. CDR1 SGHVS and CDR2 FNYEAQ come from the germline V gene. V lost 4 bases to trimming and J lost 2 bases; unmatched junction nucleotides: 7. The CDR3 consists of 16 residues.

The chain recombines TRBV27 with TRBJ1-1; tentatively, D is TRBD1 (5 bases). The germline V gene encodes CDR1 MNHEY and CDR2 SMNVEV (reference sequence). V was trimmed by 6 bases and J by 5 bases, leaving 10 bases between them. This CDR3 is 12 amino acids long. The CDR3 DNA reads as TGTGCCAGCAGCTACGGGGGGACTGAAGCTTTCTTT. It codes for CASSYGGTEAFF.